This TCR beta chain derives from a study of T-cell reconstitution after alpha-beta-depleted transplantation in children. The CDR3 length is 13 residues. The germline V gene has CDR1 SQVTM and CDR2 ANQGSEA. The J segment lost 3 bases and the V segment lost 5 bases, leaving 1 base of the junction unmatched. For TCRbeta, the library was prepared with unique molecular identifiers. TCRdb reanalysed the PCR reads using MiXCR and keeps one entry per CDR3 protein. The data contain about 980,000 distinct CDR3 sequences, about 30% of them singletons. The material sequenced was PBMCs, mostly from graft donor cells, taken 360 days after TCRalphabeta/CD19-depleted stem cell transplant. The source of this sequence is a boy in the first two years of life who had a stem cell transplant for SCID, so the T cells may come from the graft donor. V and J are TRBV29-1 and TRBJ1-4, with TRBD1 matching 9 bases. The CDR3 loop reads CSVRQGANEKLFF. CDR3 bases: TGCAGCGTTCGACAGGGGGCTAATGAAAAACTGTTTTTT. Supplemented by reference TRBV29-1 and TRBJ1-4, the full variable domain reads SAVISQKPSRDICQRGTSLTIQCQVDSQVTMMFWYRQQPGQSLTLIATANQGSEATYESGFVIDKFPISRPNLTFSTLTVSNMSPEDSSIYLCSVRQGANEKLFFGSGTQLSVL.